The 28 T cell receptor beta chains below all came from one sample that was sequenced in a study of T-cell memory formation after mild COVID-19. TCRdb analysed the 5' RACE reads with MiXCR anew, one entry per CDR3 protein. Among a few hundred thousand distinct CDR3 sequences listed, less than 25% were seen once. The sample consisted of PBMCs or a T cell subset sorted from them (not recorded which). These receptor sequences come from an adult woman who had mild COVID-19 (a few samples of this study predate the infection). Cell type and time point are not known.

There are a few counts of this clonotype. The chain uses TRBV7-6 and TRBJ2-3; D not certain. The germline V and J ends were trimmed by 5 bases and 4 bases, with 10 bases remaining between them. CDR3 size: 13 residues. Germline V gene data show CDR1 as SGHVS and CDR2 as FNYEAQ. CDR3 region: CASSQFAADTQYF. The CDR3 nucleotides read TGTGCCAGCAGCCAATTCGCCGCAGATACGCAGTATTTT. Using reference TRBV7-6 and TRBJ2-3 for the parts outside the CDR3, the full variable domain is GAGVSQSPRYKVTKRGQDVALRCDPISGHVSLYWYRQALGQGPEFLTYFNYEAQQDKSGLPNDRFSAERPEGSISTLTIQRTEQRDSAMYRCASSQFAADTQYFGPGTRLTVL.

The chain links TRBV5-1 to TRBJ2-7; D possibly corresponds to TRBD1 (5 bases). Between the trimmed V and J ends, which lost 4 bases and 2 bases, there was a span of 13 bases. Germline V gives CDR1 SGHRS, CDR2 YFSETQ. The CDR3 sequence is 14 residues long. The CDR3 nucleotides are TGCGCCAGCAGCCCCCAGGGTCCCCCCTACGAGCAGTACTTC. Its translation: CASSPQGPPYEQYF.

J is TRBJ2-2 and V is TRBV24-1; the D gene is possibly TRBD1 (6 bases). This CDR3 is 18 amino acids long. V was shortened by 5 bases and J by 0 bases, with 18 bases between the two germline ends. Per germline, CDR1 KGHDR and CDR2 SFDVKD. CDR3 in amino acids: CATSAPAGQTTNTGELFF. CDR3 coding DNA: TGTGCCACCAGTGCCCCTGCCGGACAGACTACGAACACCGGGGAGCTGTTTTTT.

The CDR3 DNA reads as TGTGCCAGAAGCAAATCAGGGAAGAGCTCCTATAATTCACCCCTCCACTTT. It translates to CARSKSGKSSYNSPLHF. V and J are TRBV5-3 and TRBJ1-6, with D maybe TRBD1 (5 bases). TRBV5-3 belongs to the ORF category, with a function that is uncertain. Trimming left V 4 bases short and J 0 bases short, with 14 bases between. The length of the CDR3 is 17 residues.

The V gene is TRBV7-2, the J gene TRBJ2-3, with no clear D. Germline V gives CDR1 SGHTA, CDR2 FQGNSA. This CDR3 comprises 14 residues. V lost 1 base and J lost 2, with 7 bases in between. The CDR3 loop reads CASSLGRATDTQYF. The CDR3 bases are TGTGCCAGCAGCTTAGGACGGGCCACAGATACGCAGTATTTT.

This clonotype was seen more than once but under ten times. The J gene is TRBJ2-1, the V gene TRBV11-3; D may be TRBD2 (6 bases). CDR3 length: 19 residues. CDR1 and CDR2 from the germline V gene are SGHNT and YENEEA. Trimming shortened V by 1 base and J by 0 bases, and 19 bases separated the two germline ends. The CDR3: CASSLGGFSGMSSYNEQFF. The CDR3 DNA sequence: TGTGCCAGCAGCTTAGGCGGTTTTAGCGGCATGAGCTCCTACAATGAGCAGTTCTTC.

CDR3 nucleotides: TGTGCCAGCAGCTCCAGAGGGGGGACGAACACCGGGGAGCTGTTTTTT. Translating gives CASSSRGGTNTGELFF. The chain uses TRBV7-3 and TRBJ2-2, with D perhaps being TRBD1 or TRBD2 (6 bases each). Trimming cost V 4 bases and J 0 bases, with 12 bases left between them. Germline V gene data show CDR1 as SGHTA and CDR2 as FQGTGA. The CDR3 is made up of 16 amino acids. Together with reference TRBV7-3 and TRBJ2-2, the CDR3 gives the full variable domain: GAGVSQTPSNKVTEKGKYVELRCDPISGHTALYWYRQSLGQGPEFLIYFQGTGAADDSGLPNDRFFAVRPEGSVSTLKIQRTERGDSAVYLCASSSRGGTNTGELFFGEGSRLTVL.

The rearrangement joins TRBV5-1 to TRBJ1-1; D perhaps matches TRBD1 (6 bases). Germline values: CDR1 SGHRS, CDR2 YFSETQ. CDR3 length: 14 amino acids. V was cut by 6 bases and J by 1 base, with 13 bases left in between. CDR3 nucleotides: TGCGCCAGCACCGCCCCAGGGGCGAACACTGAAGCTTTCTTT. It is translated as CASTAPGANTEAFF.

The rearrangement joins TRBV9 to TRBJ2-3, with D tentatively TRBD2 (5 bases). V was cut by 2 bases and J by 4 bases, with 11 bases left in between. This CDR3 contains 14 residues. Germline V gives CDR1 SGDLS, CDR2 YYNGEE. CDR3: CASSVQRGADTQYF. In DNA form, the CDR3 reads TGTGCCAGCAGCGTGCAACGGGGAGCAGATACGCAGTATTTT.

Many counts were recorded for this clonotype. The junction shows a germline mismatch at one end, possibly a read error. The rearrangement joins TRBV5-1 to TRBJ2-7, with unresolved D. Germline CDR1 is SGHRS and CDR2 is YFSETQ. The CDR3 covers 12 residues. The CDR3 reads CASSLGGDEQYF. The CDR3 DNA reads TGTGCCAGCAGCTTAGGTGGGGACGAGCAGTACTTC.

This clonotype was observed a handful of times. The chain combines TRBV6-1 with TRBJ1-3, with D possibly TRBD1 on 6 matching bases. Per germline, CDR1 MNHNS and CDR2 SASEGT. CDR3 size: 12 residues. The V and J ends lost 11 bases and 2 bases respectively, with 10 bases between them. CDR3 protein: CASGVTGNTIYF. DNA of the CDR3: TGTGCCTCAGGGGTAACTGGAAACACCATATATTTT.

This sequence joins TRBV12-3 or TRBV12-4 and TRBJ2-4; tentatively, D is TRBD1 (6 bases). This CDR3 spans 15 amino acids. V gave up 5 bases and J gave up 9 bases, with 20 bases separating them. CDR3 coding DNA: TGTGCCAGCAGTCCCTCGGGGCAGGGGATAGGCATTCAGTACTTC. This sequence encodes CASSPSGQGIGIQYF.

The chain is built from TRBV15 and TRBJ1-1, with a possible D match to TRBD1 (5 bases). V shed 0 bases and J shed 7 bases, with 9 bases lying between them. CDR3 length: 13 amino acids. Germline V gene sequence: CDR1 LNHNV, CDR2 YYDKDF (reference sequence). The chain's CDR3 is CATSRDRGYEAFF. The CDR3 DNA is TGTGCCACCAGCAGAGATCGGGGGTATGAAGCTTTCTTT.

The genes are TRBV7-9 and TRBJ2-1; 8 bases are shared with TRBD1. J gave up 4 bases and V 6 bases, and 8 bases lay outside the gene matches. The CDR3 totals 15 residues. Germline V lookup: CDR1 SEHNR, CDR2 FQNEAQ (reference sequence). CDR3 in DNA: TGTGCCAGCAGTCGTGGACAGGGAAATTACAATGAGCAGTTCTTC. This translates into CASSRGQGNYNEQFF.

This clonotype has just a few counts. The rearrangement uses TRBV9 and TRBJ2-1; D tentatively fits TRBD1 or TRBD2 (5 bases each). The germline gives CDR1 SGDLS, CDR2 YYNGEE. The CDR3 has 15 residues. Between the trimmed V and J ends, which lost 0 bases and 4 bases, there was a span of 11 bases. In nucleotides, the CDR3 is TGTGCCAGCAGCGTAGATCGGGGCGGGTACAATGAGCAGTTCTTC. The encoded protein is CASSVDRGGYNEQFF.

This clonotype was detected once. The chain employs TRBV2 and TRBJ2-5; no firm D call. CDR1 SNHLY and CDR2 FYNNEI come from the germline V gene. Trimming removed 7 bases from V and 0 bases from J, with 12 bases in between. CDR3 length equals 14 residues. The CDR3 DNA sequence: TGTGCCAGCAAACCCTTAGCCTACCAAGAGACCCAGTACTTC. Translating gives CASKPLAYQETQYF. Complete variable domain (other parts from reference TRBV2 and TRBJ2-5): EPEVTQTPSHQVTQMGQEVILRCVPISNHLYFYWYRQILGQKVEFLVSFYNNEISEKSEIFDDQFSVERPDGSNFTLKIRSTKLEDSAMYFCASKPLAYQETQYFGPGTRLLVL.

The rearrangement links TRBV19 to TRBJ1-5; 9 bases are shared with TRBD1. The germline CDR1 and CDR2 sequences are LNHDA and SQIVND (reference sequence). The length of the CDR3 is 14 residues. The junction had 5 bases not matched to a gene; V was cut back by 3 bases and J by 8 bases. CDR3 nucleotides: TGTGCCAGTAGTATTACAGGGGGCTATGAGCCCCAGCATTTT. It specifies CASSITGGYEPQHF.

This clonotype was observed a few times. The gene calls are TRBV29-1 and TRBJ2-5, with TRBD2 identical over 7 bases. Germline loops: CDR1 SQVTM, CDR2 ANQGSEA. J was trimmed by 1 base and V by 4 bases; bases with no gene match: 9. CDR3 length: 15 residues. CDR3 sequence reads: CSVGGIAGLQETQYF. DNA of the CDR3: TGCAGCGTTGGGGGGATAGCGGGTCTCCAAGAGACCCAGTACTTC.

The chain carries TRBV27 and TRBJ2-7; 10 bases fit TRBD2. This CDR3 has 16 residues. Germline V gene sequence: CDR1 MNHEY, CDR2 SMNVEV (reference sequence). V was clipped by 5 bases and J by 5 bases; unmatched bases: 12. CDR3 sequence reads: CASSPTPSGSNHEQYF. For the CDR3, the DNA is TGTGCCAGCAGTCCTACCCCTAGCGGGAGCAACCACGAGCAGTACTTC.

This clonotype is medium-sized within its sample. This chain connects TRBV11-3 to TRBJ2-7, with 12 bases identical to TRBD2. Germline V gene lookup returns CDR1 SGHNT and CDR2 YENEEA. The trim removed 5 bases at V and 3 bases at J, leaving 11 bases unmatched. The CDR3 covers 17 residues. The CDR3 sequence is CASSHGLAGGPGYEQYF. The CDR3 DNA reads as TGTGCCAGCAGCCACGGCCTAGCGGGAGGGCCAGGCTACGAGCAGTACTTC.

The V and J genes are TRBV9 and TRBJ2-3; D possibly corresponds to TRBD1 (5 bases). The CDR3 is 15 amino acids. Trimming cost V 0 bases and J 2 bases, with 10 bases left between them. Germline CDR1 is SGDLS and CDR2 is YYNGEE. CDR3 sequence (DNA): TGTGCCAGCAGCGTAGAGGGCGGACACACAGATACGCAGTATTTT. Protein product: CASSVEGGHTDTQYF.

This clonotype turned up a few times. The V gene is TRBV7-2, the J gene TRBJ2-7; 7 positions agree with TRBD2. This CDR3 is built from 17 residues. In germline, CDR1 is SGHTA, CDR2 FQGNSA. The ends lost 5 bases at V and 0 bases at J; junction bases unmatched: 13. The CDR3 DNA is TGTGCCAGCAGCCCCTCTCCGGGCGGGAGAGCCTCCTACGAGCAGTACTTC. Its protein product is CASSPSPGGRASYEQYF. Drawing the rest from reference TRBV7-2 and TRBJ2-7, the complete variable domain is GAGVSQSPSNKVTEKGKDVELRCDPISGHTALYWYRQSLGQGLEFLIYFQGNSAPDKSGLPSDRFSAERTGGSVSTLTIQRTQQEDSAVYLCASSPSPGGRASYEQYFGPGTRLTVT.

This clonotype was observed at least ten times. V gene TRBV6-5 combines with J gene TRBJ2-2; D call uncertain. The CDR3 is made up of 12 amino acids. Germline V CDR1 and CDR2: MNHEY, SVGAGI. Trimming took 6 bases from V and 2 from J, leaving 4 bases between them. The CDR3 region is CASRRNTGELFF. In nucleotides, the CDR3 is TGTGCCAGCAGGAGAAACACCGGGGAGCTGTTTTTT.

This clonotype was detected a few times. The chain recombines TRBV18 with TRBJ1-2; no reliable D call. This CDR3 comprises 13 residues. V was cut by 0 bases and J by 4 bases, with 6 bases left in between. CDR1 and CDR2 (germline): KGHSH, LQKENI. The CDR3 loop is CASSPPYLYGYTF. CDR3 nucleotides: TGTGCCAGCTCACCACCCTACCTCTATGGCTACACCTTC.

This clonotype was seen only a few times. The J gene is TRBJ1-1, the V gene TRBV11-2, with unresolved D. The CDR3 is 14 residues long. Trimming shortened V by 0 bases and J by 8 bases, and 13 bases separated the two germline ends. CDR1 is SGHAT, CDR2 FQNNGV, per germline. The DNA for the CDR3 is TGTGCCAGCAGCTTAGAGCGAACCCTGGGGGAAGCTTTCTTT. Its protein is CASSLERTLGEAFF.

This clonotype was found a few times. V gene TRBV6-5 combines with J gene TRBJ1-2, with D tentatively TRBD1 (5 bases). V lost 7 bases and J 6 bases, leaving 21 bases between the germline ends. CDR1 and CDR2 from the germline V gene are MNHEY and SVGAGI. The CDR3 contains 15 residues. The chain's CDR3 is CASTNSAGGVNGYTF. In nucleotides, the CDR3 is TGTGCCAGCACAAACTCAGCCGGAGGGGTTAATGGCTACACCTTC.

This clonotype was observed a few times. The chain combines TRBV24-1 with TRBJ1-1; weak D call: TRBD1 (6 bases). The V gene lost 5 bases and the J gene lost 4 bases, with 7 bases spanning the gap. The CDR3 spans 12 residues. The germline gives CDR1 KGHDR, CDR2 SFDVKD. CDR3 sequence: CATSGGATEAFF. CDR3 sequence (DNA): TGTGCCACCAGTGGGGGGGCCACTGAAGCTTTCTTT.

The chain has TRBV12-3 or TRBV12-4 and TRBJ1-2; D possibly corresponds to TRBD1 (6 bases). V gave up 4 bases and J gave up 2 bases, with 14 bases separating them. The CDR3 covers 15 residues. The CDR3 spells CASSSGLGGNYGYTF. DNA of the CDR3: TGTGCCAGCAGTTCGGGCCTAGGGGGGAACTATGGCTACACCTTC.